The 10 T cell receptor beta chains in this list originate from one sample, sequenced in a study of blood T cell repertoires in COVID-19. Assay: immunoSEQ multiplex PCR; the TCRdb copy retains only in-frame clones and omits some. There are around 81,000 clones in the sample; around 90% occur only once, and 6% to 8% lies in the top ten. Sequenced material: peripheral blood. The receptor set was obtained from a man between 65 and 85 years old with acute or convalescent COVID-19.

The V and J genes are TRBV19 and TRBJ1-5, with D uncertain. The V and J ends lost 7 bases and 7 bases respectively, with 14 bases between them. The CDR3 sequence is 13 residues long. Germline V gene lookup returns CDR1 LNHDA and CDR2 SQIVND (reference sequence). The CDR3 DNA is TGTGCCAGTATCCCCCCCGGCGGCCAGCCCCAGCATTTT. Amino acids: CASIPPGGQPQHF.

V usage is TRBV11-2 and J usage is TRBJ1-1; 7 nucleotides align to TRBD1. There are 15 residues in the CDR3. The germline V gene has CDR1 SGHAT and CDR2 FQNNGV. V trimming: 1 base; J trimming: 4 bases; junction bases outside the gene matches: 6. The CDR3 DNA reads as TGTGCCAGCAGCTTAGGATACAGGGGCGCCACTGAAGCTTTCTTT. Its protein product is CASSLGYRGATEAFF.

In nucleotides, the CDR3 is TGTGCCACCAGCAGAGATGGGACAGGATATGAAAAACTGTTTTTT. It yields the protein CATSRDGTGYEKLFF. The rearrangement joins TRBV15 to TRBJ1-4; the match to TRBD1 covers 8 bases. This CDR3 comprises 15 residues. J was trimmed by 6 bases and V by 0 bases; bases with no gene match: 3. CDR1 and CDR2 from the germline V gene are LNHNV and YYDKDF (reference sequence).

This rearrangement joins TRBV5-1 to TRBJ2-1; possibly TRBD1 for D (6 bases). Germline V gene sequence: CDR1 SGHRS, CDR2 YFSETQ. The CDR3 extends over 15 amino acids. The ends were cut back, 0 bases at V and 7 bases at J, with 14 bases in the middle. The CDR3, as DNA: TGCGCCAGCAGCTTGGCCGGTAGGGGGAGTAATGAGCAGTTCTTC. Its translation: CASSLAGRGSNEQFF.

The chain couples TRBV29-1 to TRBJ2-2; D call uncertain. Trimming left V 1 base short and J 4 bases short, with 13 bases between. Germline CDR1 and CDR2: SQVTM and ANQGSEA. The length of the CDR3 is 15 residues. The CDR3 loop is CSVEVAALGTGELFF. DNA for the CDR3: TGCAGCGTTGAAGTGGCAGCGCTTGGCACCGGGGAGCTGTTTTTT.

The chain employs TRBV25-1 and TRBJ2-3; 8 nucleotides match TRBD1. This CDR3 has 17 amino acids. The germline gives CDR1 MGHDK, CDR2 SYGVNS. With 0 bases clipped from V and 0 bases from J, the junction kept 5 bases outside the gene matches. CDR3 residues: CASSEYRDRLSTDTQYF. CDR3 bases: TGTGCCAGCAGTGAATACCGGGACAGGCTTAGCACAGATACGCAGTATTTT.

This clone was seen only once. V gene TRBV10-2 combines with J gene TRBJ1-6, with D unclear. Trimming removed 2 bases from V and 4 bases from J, with 36 bases in between. Germline CDR1 and CDR2: WSHSY and SAAADI. The length of the CDR3 is 24 residues. The CDR3 region has the DNA TGCGCCAGCAGTGAGGGGAGAAGGACCGTCCACCAGCCTTTATTGAATCTATATAATTCACCCCTCCACTTT. Its translation: CASSEGRRTVHQPLLNLYNSPLHF.

The chain couples TRBV5-6 to TRBJ2-7; 9 bases align to TRBD2. CDR1 is SGHDT and CDR2 is YYEEEE in the germline V gene. The CDR3 totals 16 residues. V shed 0 bases and J 5 bases; nucleotides not matched to a gene: 9. The CDR3 spells CASSLDSGRKAHEQYF. The DNA for the CDR3 is TGTGCCAGCAGCTTGGATAGCGGGAGAAAGGCCCACGAGCAGTACTTC.

A word on this clone: A junction boundary mismatches the germline segment, possibly from a read error. The chain links TRBV18 to TRBJ1-1; 7 bases agree with TRBD1. The CDR3 totals 15 residues. Germline values: CDR1 KGHSH, CDR2 LQKENI. CDR3 sequence (DNA): TGTGCCAGCTCACCCGGCAGACAGGGCTACACTGAAGTTTTCTTT. Translated: CASSPGRQGYTEVFF.

This clone was observed a single time. This chain connects TRBV2 to TRBJ2-1, with D possibly TRBD2 on 5 matching bases. The CDR3 contains 12 residues. In germline, CDR1 is SNHLY, CDR2 FYNNEI. V was clipped by 8 bases and J by 8 bases, with 13 bases between them. CDR3 in amino acids: CASLKARDEQFF. CDR3 nucleotide sequence: TGTGCCAGCTTAAAGGCGAGGGATGAGCAGTTCTTC.